The 14 T cell receptor beta chains given below trace back to one sample, sequenced in a study of T cells in Graves' hyperthyroidism and ophthalmopathy. The TCR beta CDR3 regions underwent amplification using RNA transcripts as the source. First-round RT-PCR with HTBI primers amplified the TCR CDR3 region. TCRdb reanalysed the multiplex PCR reads using MiXCR and keeps one entry per CDR3 protein. The sample has roughly 290,000 distinct CDR3 sequences; approximately 15% are singletons. Source material: blood. The origin of the receptors is an older woman with Graves' ophthalmopathy.

In its sample, this clonotype was seen many times. This rearrangement joins TRBV11-2 to TRBJ2-2, with D perhaps TRBD1 (6 bases). CDR1 is SGHAT, CDR2 FQNNGV, per germline. Trimming took off 5 bases at V and 5 bases at J, with 9 bases between the two ends. There are 13 residues in the CDR3. In DNA form, the CDR3 reads TGTGCCAGCAGCCCAGACAGGACCGGGGAGCTGTTTTTT. Amino acids: CASSPDRTGELFF.

This clonotype has more than one count but fewer than ten. The gene calls are TRBV28 and TRBJ1-5; D is uncertain. Germline lookup yields CDR1 MDHEN and CDR2 SYDVKM. V shed 4 bases and J shed 13 bases, with 23 bases lying between them. The CDR3 runs 15 residues. The CDR3 here is CASSSPRRSPGGQHF. In DNA, the CDR3 is TGTGCCAGCAGTTCCCCACGCCGGAGCCCCGGAGGACAGCATTTT.

This clonotype was seen a few times. The chain couples TRBV6-5 to TRBJ1-5, with 7 bases lining up with TRBD1. Germline V CDR1 and CDR2: MNHEY, SVGAGI. V dropped 2 bases and J dropped 4; count of bases not matched to a gene: 14. The CDR3 length is 18 residues. DNA of the CDR3: TGTGCCAGCAGTTACCGCGCGACAGGGCAGGGGCAGAATCAGCCCCAGCATTTT. Protein product: CASSYRATGQGQNQPQHF.

This clonotype was observed many times. V and J are TRBV20-1 and TRBJ1-2, with D possibly TRBD1 on 5 matching bases. This CDR3 spans 17 amino acids. Germline lookup yields CDR1 DFQATT and CDR2 SNEGSKA (reference sequence). V was shortened by 2 bases and J by 4 bases, with 23 bases between the two germline ends. Here the CDR3 DNA reads TGCAGTGCTAGAAACCCGGGGGGGAGGATGGAGAGCTATGGCTACACCTTC. Translation: CSARNPGGRMESYGYTF.

This clonotype was detected ten times or more. The gene calls are TRBV30 and TRBJ2-1; D is unclear. CDR3 length: 12 amino acids. Germline values: CDR1 GTSNPN, CDR2 SVGIG (reference sequence). Trimming took off 5 bases at V and 4 bases at J, with 9 bases between the two ends. The CDR3 DNA follows: TGTGCCTGGGACGGACGTTACAATGAGCAGTTCTTC. Protein product: CAWDGRYNEQFF.

Worth noting for this clonotype: A much larger clonotype is one base distant, so this may be a read error. This chain uses TRBV6-2 or TRBV6-3 with TRBJ2-6, with D perhaps given as TRBD1 or TRBD2 (5 bases each). The germline CDR1 and CDR2 sequences are MNHEY and SVGEGT. The CDR3 sequence is 18 residues long. As DNA, the CDR3 is TGTGCCAGCAGTTACTCAGGGGCAGGACTCCCTGGGGCCAACATCCTGACTTTC. Translating gives CASSYSGAGLPGANILTF.

This clonotype was detected ten times or more. The chain has TRBV10-3 and TRBJ2-7; D remains unclear. The CDR3 runs to 12 residues. Trimming removed 0 bases at V and 5 bases at J, with 5 bases between. Germline V gene lookup returns CDR1 ENHRY and CDR2 SYGVKD. The CDR3 DNA reads as TGTGCCATCAGTGAGTCAACTAACGAGCAGTACTTC. Its translation is CAISESTNEQYF.

The table lists this clonotype with many counts. This sequence joins TRBV18 and TRBJ1-2; D is unresolved. Germline-derived CDR1 and CDR2 are KGHSH and LQKENI. Trimming removed 2 bases from V and 1 base from J, with 8 bases in between. This CDR3 is 14 amino acids long. CDR3 sequence (DNA): TGTGCCAGCTCACCAAGAGAATTTAACTATGGCTACACCTTC. It codes for CASSPREFNYGYTF.

Remarks on this clonotype: Mismatch with germline at one junction end may stem from a read error. The rearrangement uses TRBV4-2 and TRBJ2-7, with 8 bases aligning to TRBD2. The CDR3 is 16 amino acids. Germline V lookup: CDR1 LGHNA, CDR2 YNFKEQ. CDR3 in amino acids: CASSQEATSVAYEQHF. The CDR3 DNA is TGTGCCAGCAGCCAAGAGGCGACTAGCGTAGCCTACGAGCAGCACTTC.

In this sample, this clonotype turned up many times. The J gene is TRBJ2-5, the V gene TRBV12-3 or TRBV12-4; 7 nucleotides match TRBD1. V gave up 3 bases and J gave up 6 bases; unmatched junction bases: 1. The CDR3 covers 12 residues. CDR3 DNA: TGTGCCAGCAGTTTGGGACAGCAGACCCAGTACTTC. It encodes CASSLGQQTQYF.

This clonotype was seen at least ten times. J is TRBJ1-1 and V is TRBV7-6, with D maybe TRBD1 (5 bases). Deletions cut 6 bases from V and 5 bases from J, with 13 bases between. The CDR3 totals 13 residues. The germline V gene has CDR1 SGHVS and CDR2 FNYEAQ. For the CDR3, the DNA is TGTGCCAGCAGTGGACGGGGGAGGACTGAAGCTTTCTTT. Encoded protein: CASSGRGRTEAFF.

In its sample, this clonotype was seen many times. The DNA for the CDR3 is TGTGCCATCAGGGACTCCGGGACAGGGAACACCGGGGAGCTGTTTTTT. It specifies CAIRDSGTGNTGELFF. V is TRBV10-3 and J is TRBJ2-2, with 8 bases that match TRBD1. V lost 6 bases, J lost 1 base, and 7 bases stayed unmatched. The CDR3 contains 16 residues. Per the germline V gene, CDR1 is ENHRY and CDR2 is SYGVKD.

This clonotype was counted a few times. This chain connects TRBV9 to TRBJ1-4; D unresolved. In germline, CDR1 is SGDLS, CDR2 YYNGEE. V lost 0 bases and J lost 5, with 8 bases in between. The length of the CDR3 is 14 residues. CDR3 coding DNA: TGTGCCAGCAGCGTAGACGGGAGAAATGAAAAACTGTTTTTT. It codes for CASSVDGRNEKLFF.

The sample holds many counts of this clonotype. The chain is built from TRBV20-1 and TRBJ2-5; unclear D gene. The CDR3 covers 10 residues. The V end was cut by 5 bases, the J end by 3 bases, with 4 bases between. Germline V lookup: CDR1 DFQATT, CDR2 SNEGSKA (reference sequence). In DNA, the CDR3 is TGCAGTGCTGAAGAAGAGACCCAGTACTTC. Translated, it gives CSAEEETQYF.